This TCR beta chain emerged from a study of shared clonotypes between healthy human individuals. Trimming took 3 bases from V and 2 from J, leaving 10 bases between them. Germline V gene lookup returns CDR1 SQVTM and CDR2 ANQGSEA. CDR3 length: 13 amino acids. Assay: immunoSEQ multiplex PCR; the TCRdb copy retains only in-frame clones and omits some. The sample has some 1,100,000 clones, more than 75% seen once. Findings of the study overall: The researchers took only blood, and tissue repertoires probably look different. Shared across several donors were roughly 4.7% of the naive CD4 clonotypes.

This clone was picked up a small number of times. No antigen is known for it. The sequence was obtained from a young man in good health. Some clones in this sample may be carry-over from other donors' samples. The genes are TRBV29-1 and TRBJ2-5, with D possibly TRBD1 on 6 matching bases. The sample was memory CD4+ T cells from PBMCs. As for subset: CD45RA-negative fraction. DNA of the CDR3: TGCAGCGTTGACCTGGACAGTCAAGAGACCCAGTACTTC. Translation gives CSVDLDSQETQYF.